This TCR beta chain was identified in a study of cytomegalovirus exposure and HLA in healthy donors. The primer mix had 60 Vbeta and 13 Jbeta primers. The method was immunoSEQ multiplex PCR; TCRdb's version includes in-frame clones alone and lacks a portion of them. The sample has over 100,000 clones; the top ten hold around 7%. As for this clone: Its specificity is unknown.

General study points: Further analysis was carried out later, and it showed several of the most significant clusters appearing linked to common viral pathogens.

Trimming removed 8 bases from V and 1 base from J, with 8 bases in between. Germline CDR1 is WNHNN and CDR2 is SYGVQD (reference sequence). This CDR3 is 13 amino acids long. V usage is TRBV10-1 and J usage is TRBJ2-2; D possibly corresponds to TRBD2 (5 bases). The receptor's source is a man aged 35 to 55 in good health and CMV-seropositive. The sample consisted of PBMCs. This CDR3 is CASGGLNTGELFF. In nucleotides, the CDR3 is TGCGCCAGCGGCGGGCTGAACACCGGGGAGCTGTTTTTT.